Each of the 14 T cell receptor beta chains below was sequenced from the same sample in a study of cytomegalovirus exposure and HLA in healthy donors. PCR primers comprised 60 Vbeta and 13 Jbeta primers. Repertoires were generated with immunoSEQ multiplex PCR, while TCRdb's copy carries only in-frame clones and drops some. In the table there are more than 95,000 clones, roughly 80% of which are singletons. Input material: PBMCs. The receptors originated from a woman in her forties in good health and CMV-seronegative.

V is TRBV19 and J is TRBJ2-3; 8 nucleotides agree with TRBD1. The CDR3 is 14 amino acids. Unmatched junction bases numbered 5, after V lost 4 bases and J lost 5 bases. In germline, CDR1 is LNHDA, CDR2 SQIVND (reference sequence). The CDR3 nucleotides read TGTGCCAGTAGTACGGACAGGGTTGGAGATACGCAGTATTTT. Translated: CASSTDRVGDTQYF.

The chain employs TRBV6-5 and TRBJ1-1, with D maybe TRBD1 (5 bases). The length of the CDR3 is 14 residues. Trimming pared 7 bases from V and 0 bases from J, leaving 12 bases between. Germline V gives CDR1 MNHEY, CDR2 SVGAGI. Here the CDR3 reads CASKWGLMNTEAFF. The DNA of the CDR3 is TGTGCCAGCAAGTGGGGCTTGATGAACACTGAAGCTTTCTTT.

V gene TRBV5-4 combines with J gene TRBJ2-7; 9 bases are shared with TRBD1. Germline V lookup: CDR1 SGHNT, CDR2 YYREEE (reference sequence). The CDR3 totals 14 residues. Trimming took 4 bases from V and 3 from J; bases not matched to a gene: 5. This CDR3 reads CASSVPGQGYEQYF. The CDR3 region has the DNA TGTGCCAGCAGCGTACCGGGACAGGGCTACGAGCAGTACTTC.

This clone came up once. V and J are TRBV27 and TRBJ2-5; 9 nucleotides line up with TRBD2. The DNA end is a closer match to TRBJ2-7, so the J assignment may be wrong. CDR3 size: 12 residues. The V gene's germline CDR1 is MNHEY and CDR2 SMNVEV (reference sequence). The DNA of the CDR3 is TGTGCCAGCATTTGGCGGGAGGGCGAGCAGTACTTC. Protein product: CASIWREGEQYF.

Here the CDR3 DNA reads TGCGCCAGCAGCCTAACTGGGACAGGGAACACTGAAGCTTTCTTT. This gives the protein CASSLTGTGNTEAFF. The chain has TRBV5-1 and TRBJ1-1; 8 bases are shared with TRBD1. V shed 4 bases and J 1 base; nucleotides not matched to a gene: 6. The CDR3 runs to 15 residues. Germline CDR1 is SGHRS and CDR2 is YFSETQ. Complete variable domain (other parts from reference TRBV5-1 and TRBJ1-1): KAGVTQTPRYLIKTRGQQVTLSCSPISGHRSVSWYQQTPGQGLQFLFEYFSETQRNKGNFPGRFSGRQFSNSRSEMNVSTLELGDSALYLCASSLTGTGNTEAFFGQGTRLTVV.

The chain uses TRBV11-3 and TRBJ2-5; D gene uncertain. Trimming stripped 1 base from V and 6 bases from J, with 9 bases between. CDR1 SGHNT and CDR2 YENEEA come from the germline V gene. The CDR3 is 13 residues long. The CDR3 sequence: CASSLGQRQTQYF. The CDR3 nucleotides are TGTGCCAGCAGCTTAGGTCAGAGGCAGACCCAGTACTTC.

A few counts support this clone. V and J are TRBV2 and TRBJ1-1; D gene ambiguous. Trimming removed 2 bases at V and 4 bases at J, with 14 bases between. The CDR3 runs to 15 residues. Germline loops: CDR1 SNHLY, CDR2 FYNNEI. Written as DNA, the CDR3 is TGTGCCAGCAGTGAACTGGCTGGCGGCGGCACTGAAGCTTTCTTT. Protein: CASSELAGGGTEAFF.

The chain links TRBV28 to TRBJ2-3; TRBD2 matches 11 bases. The CDR3 has 16 residues. Germline CDR1 reads MDHEN; CDR2 reads SYDVKM. V lost 1 base to trimming and J lost 5 bases; unmatched junction nucleotides: 5. The CDR3 coding sequence is TGTGCCAGCAGTTTATCGGTAACTAGCGGGAGAGATACGCAGTATTTT. This translates into CASSLSVTSGRDTQYF.

The chain has TRBV6-1 and TRBJ2-7, with TRBD2 matching over 7 bases. The germline V gene encodes CDR1 MNHNS and CDR2 SASEGT. The V segment lost 2 bases and the J segment 3 bases; nucleotides outside the gene matches: 7. The CDR3 covers 15 residues. The CDR3 sequence is CASSEKASGHYEQYF. In nucleotides, the CDR3 is TGTGCCAGCAGTGAAAAGGCTAGCGGACACTACGAGCAGTACTTC.

Details on this clone: The conserved final phenylalanine or tryptophan is absent from the CDR3, which likely points to a read error. The chain employs TRBV10-3 and TRBJ1-2; 10 bases are a match to TRBD1. In germline, CDR1 is ENHRY, CDR2 SYGVKD. This CDR3 has 15 amino acids. V lost 10 bases and J lost 1; bases outside the gene matches: 9. The CDR3 reads CATTTGTGDNYGYTL. In nucleotides, the CDR3 is TGTGCCACTACCACCGGGACAGGGGATAACTATGGCTACACCCTC.

V and J are TRBV7-3 and TRBJ2-2; D is possibly TRBD1 (6 bases). Between the trimmed V and J ends, which lost 2 bases and 4 bases, there was a span of 11 bases. Germline V gene sequence: CDR1 SGHTA, CDR2 FQGTGA. The CDR3 is made up of 15 amino acids. The CDR3 coding sequence is TGTGCCAGCAGCTTAGGCCAGGGGCCCACCGGGGAGCTGTTTTTT. The encoded protein is CASSLGQGPTGELFF. Full variable domain (rest looked up from reference TRBV7-3 and TRBJ2-2): GAGVSQTPSNKVTEKGKYVELRCDPISGHTALYWYRQSLGQGPEFLIYFQGTGAADDSGLPNDRFFAVRPEGSVSTLKIQRTERGDSAVYLCASSLGQGPTGELFFGEGSRLTVL.

This clone came up a few times. J is TRBJ2-3 and V is TRBV29-1, with D possibly being TRBD1 (6 bases). Germline V lookup: CDR1 SQVTM, CDR2 ANQGSEA. The CDR3 extends over 13 amino acids. With 8 bases removed from V and 3 bases from J, the gap between germline ends came to 15 bases. The CDR3 sequence is CSTTGSGTDTQYF. The DNA for the CDR3 is TGCAGCACCACAGGGAGCGGAACAGATACGCAGTATTTT.

The chain employs TRBV28 and TRBJ1-1; 8 nucleotides line up with TRBD1. CDR3 length: 14 amino acids. Germline CDR1 reads MDHEN; CDR2 reads SYDVKM. The trim removed 9 bases at V and 5 bases at J, leaving 11 bases unmatched. The CDR3 DNA follows: TGTGCCAGAAATCAGGGGGCAATAGTTACTGAAGCTTTCTTT. Translating it yields CARNQGAIVTEAFF.

The chain carries TRBV28 and TRBJ1-4; D unclear. Germline values: CDR1 MDHEN, CDR2 SYDVKM. Trimming took off 2 bases at V and 1 base at J, with 5 bases between the two ends. The CDR3 is 14 amino acids. DNA of the CDR3: TGTGCCAGCAGTTTACCAGGAACTAATGAAAAACTGTTTTTT. This sequence encodes CASSLPGTNEKLFF.